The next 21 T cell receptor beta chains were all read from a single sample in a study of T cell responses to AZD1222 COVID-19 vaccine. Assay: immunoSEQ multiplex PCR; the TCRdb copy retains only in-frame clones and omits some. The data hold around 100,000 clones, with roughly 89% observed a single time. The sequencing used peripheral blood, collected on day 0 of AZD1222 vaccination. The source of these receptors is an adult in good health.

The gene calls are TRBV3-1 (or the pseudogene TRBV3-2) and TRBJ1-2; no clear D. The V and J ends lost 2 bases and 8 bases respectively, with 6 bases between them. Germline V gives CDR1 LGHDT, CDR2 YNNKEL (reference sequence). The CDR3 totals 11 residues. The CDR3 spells CASSQRLGYTF. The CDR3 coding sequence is TGTGCCAGCAGCCAAAGACTGGGCTACACCTTC.

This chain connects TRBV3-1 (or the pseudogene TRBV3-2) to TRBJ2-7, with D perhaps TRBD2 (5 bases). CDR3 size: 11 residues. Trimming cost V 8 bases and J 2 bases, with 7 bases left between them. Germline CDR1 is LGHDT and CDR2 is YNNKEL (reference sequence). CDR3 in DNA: TGTGCCAGCGGGAGAGCCTACGAGCAGTACTTC. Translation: CASGRAYEQYF.

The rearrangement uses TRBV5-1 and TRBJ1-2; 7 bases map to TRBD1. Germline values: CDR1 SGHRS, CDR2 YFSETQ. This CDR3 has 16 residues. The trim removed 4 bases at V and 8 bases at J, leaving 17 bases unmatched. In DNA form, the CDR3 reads TGCGCCAGCAGCCAACGGGCTGCGGAAAGGGGGCTGGGCTACACCTTC. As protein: CASSQRAAERGLGYTF. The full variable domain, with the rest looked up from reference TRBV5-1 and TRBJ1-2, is KAGVTQTPRYLIKTRGQQVTLSCSPISGHRSVSWYQQTPGQGLQFLFEYFSETQRNKGNFPGRFSGRQFSNSRSEMNVSTLELGDSALYLCASSQRAAERGLGYTFGSGTRLTVV.

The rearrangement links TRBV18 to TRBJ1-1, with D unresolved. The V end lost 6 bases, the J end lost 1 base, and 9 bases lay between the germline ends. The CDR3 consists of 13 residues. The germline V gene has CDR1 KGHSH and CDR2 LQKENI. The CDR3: CASSPGENTEAFF. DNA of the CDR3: TGTGCCAGCTCCCCCGGAGAGAACACTGAAGCTTTCTTT.

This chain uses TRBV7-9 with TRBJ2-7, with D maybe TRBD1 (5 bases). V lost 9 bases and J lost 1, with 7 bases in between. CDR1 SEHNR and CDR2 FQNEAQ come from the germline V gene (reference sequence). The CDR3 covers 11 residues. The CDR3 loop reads CASKGSYEQYF. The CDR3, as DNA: TGTGCCAGTAAGGGGTCCTACGAGCAGTACTTC. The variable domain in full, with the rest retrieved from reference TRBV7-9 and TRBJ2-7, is DTGVSQNPRHKITKRGQNVTFRCDPISEHNRLYWYRQTLGQGPEFLTYFQNEAQLEKSRLLSDRFSAERPKGSFSTLEIQRTEQGDSAMYLCASKGSYEQYFGPGTRLTVT.

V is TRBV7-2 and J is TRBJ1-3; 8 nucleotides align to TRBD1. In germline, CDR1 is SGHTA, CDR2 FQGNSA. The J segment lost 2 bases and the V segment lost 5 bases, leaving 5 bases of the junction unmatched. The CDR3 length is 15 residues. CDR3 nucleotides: TGTGCCAGCAGCCTCCAACAGGGGGCTGGAAACACCATATATTTT. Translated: CASSLQQGAGNTIYF. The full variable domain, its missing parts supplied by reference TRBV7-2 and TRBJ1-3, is GAGVSQSPSNKVTEKGKDVELRCDPISGHTALYWYRQSLGQGLEFLIYFQGNSAPDKSGLPSDRFSAERTGGSVSTLTIQRTQQEDSAVYLCASSLQQGAGNTIYFGEGSWLTVV.

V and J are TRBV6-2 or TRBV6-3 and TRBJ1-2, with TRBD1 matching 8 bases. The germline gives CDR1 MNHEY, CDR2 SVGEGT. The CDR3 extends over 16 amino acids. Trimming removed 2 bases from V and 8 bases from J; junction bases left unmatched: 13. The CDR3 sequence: CASSYLKSDRVGGYTF. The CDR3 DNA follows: TGTGCCAGCAGTTACCTAAAGTCGGACAGGGTAGGCGGCTACACCTTC.

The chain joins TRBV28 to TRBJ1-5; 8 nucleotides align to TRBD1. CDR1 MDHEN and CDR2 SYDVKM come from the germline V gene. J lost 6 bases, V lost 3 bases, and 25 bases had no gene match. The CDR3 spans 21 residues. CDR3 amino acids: CASSFSMDRENYMRGGQPQHF. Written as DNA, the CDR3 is TGTGCCAGCAGTTTTTCTATGGACAGGGAGAACTATATGCGAGGAGGTCAGCCCCAGCATTTT.

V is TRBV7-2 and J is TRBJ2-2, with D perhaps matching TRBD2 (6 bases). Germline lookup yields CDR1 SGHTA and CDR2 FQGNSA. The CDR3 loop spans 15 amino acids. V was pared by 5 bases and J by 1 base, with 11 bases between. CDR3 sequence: CASSPGLQNTGELFF. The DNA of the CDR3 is TGTGCCAGCAGCCCGGGACTCCAGAACACCGGGGAGCTGTTTTTT.

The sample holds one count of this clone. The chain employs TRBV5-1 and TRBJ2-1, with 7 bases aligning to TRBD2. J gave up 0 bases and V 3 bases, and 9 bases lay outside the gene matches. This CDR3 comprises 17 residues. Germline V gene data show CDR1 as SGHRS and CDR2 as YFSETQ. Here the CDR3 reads CASSSRLAGSSYNEQFF. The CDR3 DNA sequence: TGCGCCAGCAGCTCCAGACTAGCCGGAAGCTCCTACAATGAGCAGTTCTTC.

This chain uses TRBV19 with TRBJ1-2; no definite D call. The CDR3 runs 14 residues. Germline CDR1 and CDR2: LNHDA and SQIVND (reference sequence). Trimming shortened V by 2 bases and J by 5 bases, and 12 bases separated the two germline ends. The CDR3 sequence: CASSISAESYGYTF. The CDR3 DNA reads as TGTGCCAGTAGTATATCCGCAGAATCGTATGGCTACACCTTC.

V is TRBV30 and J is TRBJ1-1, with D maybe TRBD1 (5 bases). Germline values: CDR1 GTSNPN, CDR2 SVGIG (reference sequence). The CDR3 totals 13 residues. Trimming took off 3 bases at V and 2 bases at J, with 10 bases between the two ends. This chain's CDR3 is CAWSRDSNTEAFF. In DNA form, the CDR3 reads TGTGCCTGGAGCCGGGACTCCAACACTGAAGCTTTCTTT. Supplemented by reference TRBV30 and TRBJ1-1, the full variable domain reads SQTIHQWPATLVQPVGSPLSLECTVEGTSNPNLYWYRQAAGRGLQLLFYSVGIGQISSEVPQNLSASRPQDRQFILSSKKLLLSDSGFYLCAWSRDSNTEAFFGQGTRLTVV.

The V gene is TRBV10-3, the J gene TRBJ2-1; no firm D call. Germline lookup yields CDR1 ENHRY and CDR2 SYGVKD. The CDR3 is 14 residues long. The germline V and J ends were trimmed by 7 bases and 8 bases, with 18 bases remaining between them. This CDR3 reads CAIMAEAPGDEQFF. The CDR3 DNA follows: TGTGCCATCATGGCCGAGGCACCTGGCGATGAGCAGTTCTTC.

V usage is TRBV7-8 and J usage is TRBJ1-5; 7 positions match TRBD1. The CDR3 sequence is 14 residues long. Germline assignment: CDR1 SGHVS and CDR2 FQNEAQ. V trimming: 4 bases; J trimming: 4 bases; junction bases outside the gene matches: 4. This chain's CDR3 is CASSSTGWNQPQHF. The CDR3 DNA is TGTGCCAGCAGCTCGACAGGGTGGAATCAGCCCCAGCATTTT.

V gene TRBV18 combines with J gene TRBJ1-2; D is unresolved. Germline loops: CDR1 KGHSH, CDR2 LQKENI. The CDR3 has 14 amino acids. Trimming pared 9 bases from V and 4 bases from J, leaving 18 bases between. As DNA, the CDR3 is TGTGCCAGTTCCCCTGGGCAACAGTCCTATGGCTACACCTTC. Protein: CASSPGQQSYGYTF.

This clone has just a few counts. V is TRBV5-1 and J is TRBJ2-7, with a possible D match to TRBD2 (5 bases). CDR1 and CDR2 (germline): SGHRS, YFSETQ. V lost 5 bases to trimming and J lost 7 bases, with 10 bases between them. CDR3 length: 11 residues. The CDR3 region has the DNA TGCGCCAGCAGGGATGCGGGTGAGCAGTACTTC. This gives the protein CASRDAGEQYF.

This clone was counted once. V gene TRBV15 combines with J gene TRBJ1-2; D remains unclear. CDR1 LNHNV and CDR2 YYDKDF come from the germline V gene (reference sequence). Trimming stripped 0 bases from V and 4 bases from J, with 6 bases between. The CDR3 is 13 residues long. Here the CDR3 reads CATSRDQTYGYTF. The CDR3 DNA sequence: TGTGCCACCAGCAGAGACCAGACCTATGGCTACACCTTC.

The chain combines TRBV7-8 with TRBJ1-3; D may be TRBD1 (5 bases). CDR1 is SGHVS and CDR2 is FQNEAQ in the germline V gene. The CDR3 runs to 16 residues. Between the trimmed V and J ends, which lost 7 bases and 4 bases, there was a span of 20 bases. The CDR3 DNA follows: TGTGCCAGCACCCTTGGGGACGCGGAAGCGGGAAACACCATATATTTT. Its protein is CASTLGDAEAGNTIYF.

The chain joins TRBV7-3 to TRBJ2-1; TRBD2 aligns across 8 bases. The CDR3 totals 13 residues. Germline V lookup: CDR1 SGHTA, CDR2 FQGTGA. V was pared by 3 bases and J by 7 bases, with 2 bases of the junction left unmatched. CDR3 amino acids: CASSLGLGNEQFF. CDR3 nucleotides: TGTGCCAGCAGCTTGGGACTAGGAAATGAGCAGTTCTTC.

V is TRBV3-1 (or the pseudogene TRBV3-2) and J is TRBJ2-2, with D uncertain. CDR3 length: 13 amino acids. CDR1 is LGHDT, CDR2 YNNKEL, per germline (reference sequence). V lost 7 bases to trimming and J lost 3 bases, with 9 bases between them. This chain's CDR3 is CASTHTHTGELFF. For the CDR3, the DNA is TGTGCCAGCACCCACACTCACACCGGGGAGCTGTTTTTT.

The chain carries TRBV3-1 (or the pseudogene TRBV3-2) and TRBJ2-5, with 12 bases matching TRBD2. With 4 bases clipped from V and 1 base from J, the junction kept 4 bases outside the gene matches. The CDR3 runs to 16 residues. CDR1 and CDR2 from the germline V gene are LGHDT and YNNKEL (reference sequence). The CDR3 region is CASSRGLAGTQETQYF. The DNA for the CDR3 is TGTGCCAGCAGCCGTGGACTAGCGGGGACCCAAGAGACCCAGTACTTC.